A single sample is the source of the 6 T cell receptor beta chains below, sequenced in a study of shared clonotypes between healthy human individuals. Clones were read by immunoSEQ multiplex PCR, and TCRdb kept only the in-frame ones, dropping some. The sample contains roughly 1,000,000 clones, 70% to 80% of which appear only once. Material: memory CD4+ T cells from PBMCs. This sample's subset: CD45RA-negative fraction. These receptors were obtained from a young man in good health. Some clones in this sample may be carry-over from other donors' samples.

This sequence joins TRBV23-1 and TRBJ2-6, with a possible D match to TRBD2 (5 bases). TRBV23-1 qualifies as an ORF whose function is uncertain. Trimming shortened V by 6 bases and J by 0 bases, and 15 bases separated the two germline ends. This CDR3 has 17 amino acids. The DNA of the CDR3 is TGCGCCAGCAGGATCATTCCGGGGTTCTCTGGGGCCAACGTCCTGACTTTC. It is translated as CASRIIPGFSGANVLTF.

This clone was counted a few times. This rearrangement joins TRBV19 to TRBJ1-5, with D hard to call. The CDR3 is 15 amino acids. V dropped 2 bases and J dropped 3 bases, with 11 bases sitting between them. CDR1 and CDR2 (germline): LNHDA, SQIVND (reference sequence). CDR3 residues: CASSISGHPNQPQHF. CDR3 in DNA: TGTGCCAGTAGTATAAGTGGTCACCCCAATCAGCCCCAGCATTTT.

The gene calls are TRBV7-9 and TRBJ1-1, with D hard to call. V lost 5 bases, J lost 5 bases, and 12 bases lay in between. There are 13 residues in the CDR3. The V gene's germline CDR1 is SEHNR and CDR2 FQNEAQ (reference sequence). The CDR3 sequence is CASSLGEATEAFF. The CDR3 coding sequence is TGTGCCAGCAGCCTGGGAGAGGCGACTGAAGCTTTCTTT. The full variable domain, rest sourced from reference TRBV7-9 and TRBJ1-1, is DTGVSQNPRHKITKRGQNVTFRCDPISEHNRLYWYRQTLGQGPEFLTYFQNEAQLEKSRLLSDRFSAERPKGSFSTLEIQRTEQGDSAMYLCASSLGEATEAFFGQGTRLTVV.

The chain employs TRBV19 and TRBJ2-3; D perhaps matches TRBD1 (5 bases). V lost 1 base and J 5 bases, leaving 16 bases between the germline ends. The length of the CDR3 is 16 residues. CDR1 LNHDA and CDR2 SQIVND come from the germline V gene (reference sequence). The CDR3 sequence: CASSIGQGVQEDTQYF. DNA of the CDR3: TGTGCCAGTAGTATAGGCCAAGGGGTGCAAGAAGATACGCAGTATTTT.

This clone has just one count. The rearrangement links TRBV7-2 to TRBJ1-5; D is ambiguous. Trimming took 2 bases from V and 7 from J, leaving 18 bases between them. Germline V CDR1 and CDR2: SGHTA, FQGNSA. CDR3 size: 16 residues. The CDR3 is CASSLLGIQGRQPQHF. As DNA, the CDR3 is TGTGCCAGCAGCTTATTAGGGATACAAGGTAGACAGCCCCAGCATTTT.

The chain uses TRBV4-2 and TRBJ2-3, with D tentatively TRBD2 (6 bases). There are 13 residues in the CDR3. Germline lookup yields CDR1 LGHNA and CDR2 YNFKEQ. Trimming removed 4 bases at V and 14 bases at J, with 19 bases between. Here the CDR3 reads CASSPRAVAVPYF. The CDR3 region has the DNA TGTGCCAGCAGCCCACGGGCGGTAGCGGTACCGTATTTT.